These T cell receptor beta chains were read from a single sample in a study of blood T cells in healthy people across ages. In TCRdb, the 5' RACE reads were re-called with MiXCR into one record per CDR3 protein. The sample includes approximately 1,000,000 distinct CDR3 sequences, 35% to 50% of them seen just once. Specimen: blood. The receptor source for this set is a woman in her sixties in good health. CDR3s include the opening cysteine and the closing phenylalanine or tryptophan. A D gene is named only where the DNA matches it firmly. Rows may omit the clone size; those that give it use once, few, many or a size class.

V gene	D gene	J gene	clone size	CDR3 DNA	CDR3 protein
TRBV6-5	TRBD1	TRBJ1-2	-	TGTGCCAGCAGTTACTACAGGGGAGGAACTAACTATGGCTACACCTTC	CASSYYRGGTNYGYTF
TRBV7-2	-	TRBJ2-2	-	TGTGCCAGCAGCCCCCCACAGGGCGCCGGGGAGCTGTTTTTT	CASSPPQGAGELFF
TRBV12-3/TRBV12-4	-	TRBJ2-7	-	TGTGCCAGCAGTTTCGCTAGCATCTCCTCCTACGAGCAGTACTTC	CASSFASISSYEQYF
TRBV6-6	TRBD2	TRBJ2-7	few	TGTGCCAGCAGCATCGCGGGAGGGCAGTACTTC	CASSIAGGQYF
TRBV30	-	TRBJ1-2	few	TGTGCCTGGAGTGGAGGCAGGAGCTTCTATGGCTACACCTTC	CAWSGGRSFYGYTF
TRBV5-8	TRBD1	TRBJ2-3	once	TGTGCCAGCAGCTTGGGGAGTAGGGGGCGCTTAGCGAGGAGAACAGATACGCAGTATTTT	CASSLGSRGRLARRTDTQYF
TRBV9	TRBD2	TRBJ2-5	few	TGTGCCAGCAGCGCAACCGGGACTACTAGAGAGACCCAGTACTTC	CASSATGTTRETQYF
TRBV9	TRBD2	TRBJ2-1	-	TGTGCCAGCAGCGTCGGCGGACTAGCGGGAAGGGAGACCCAGTTCTTC	CASSVGGLAGRETQFF
TRBV14	-	TRBJ2-4	-	TGTGCCAGCAGCCCCCGACAGGCCGCAGCCAAAAACATTCAGTACTTC	CASSPRQAAAKNIQYF
TRBV7-2	TRBD1	TRBJ1-2	few	TGTGCCACCCCCGAGGTCCACAGGGGACCCAACTATGGCTACACCTTC	CATPEVHRGPNYGYTF
TRBV7-6	-	TRBJ2-7	few	TGTGCCAGCAGCTTAGATTTTAGCGGCCCCTCCTACGAGCAGTACTTC	CASSLDFSGPSYEQYF
TRBV5-1	-	TRBJ2-4	few	TGCGCCAGCAGCTCAGGAGAAACAGCCAAAAACATTCAGTACTTC	CASSSGETAKNIQYF
TRBV24-1	TRBD1	TRBJ2-5	few	TGTGCCACCAGTGATAGCAGGCCCACAGGGGGCATCTTGGAGACCCAGTACTTC	CATSDSRPTGGILETQYF
TRBV28	-	TRBJ1-2	-	TGTGCCAGCAGTTCTCAGGACGTTCTGTGGGGCTACACCTTC	CASSSQDVLWGYTF
TRBV29-1	TRBD1	TRBJ1-1	few	TGCAGCGTATCGGCCAGGGGGCGTAGGGAAGCTTTCTTT	CSVSARGRREAFF
TRBV6-6	-	TRBJ2-7	few	TGTGCCAGCAGTTACTCGGGGGATCTCTACGAGCAGTACTTC	CASSYSGDLYEQYF
TRBV20-1	TRBD2	TRBJ2-1	few	TGCAGTGCTAGAGATATAGCGGGAGGGAGCTACAATGAGCAGTTCTTC	CSARDIAGGSYNEQFF
TRBV4-1	-	TRBJ2-1	-	TGCGCCAGCAGCCAACAGGTCTGTACTGAGCAGTTCTTC	CASSQQVCTEQFF
TRBV4-1	-	TRBJ2-3	-	TGCGCCAGCAGCCCTCGTCTGAGCGGTTCAACGGGGAATACGCAGTATTTT	CASSPRLSGSTGNTQYF
TRBV15	TRBD2	TRBJ2-7	few	TGTGCCACCGAGATAAGGCGGGAGCGTTACTACGAGCAGTACTTC	CATEIRRERYYEQYF
TRBV20-1	-	TRBJ1-2	-	TGCAGTGCTAGAGATTCCGGGAGCTTCGGAGGCTACACCTTC	CSARDSGSFGGYTF
TRBV6-2/TRBV6-3	TRBD1	TRBJ2-7	few	TGTGCCAGCAGCCCTCACCAACTGGGACAGACCTACGAGCAGTACTTC	CASSPHQLGQTYEQYF
TRBV4-1	-	TRBJ2-4	-	TGCGCCAGCAGCCAACAACTGGGGAGCTCTGCCAAAAACATTCAGTACTTC	CASSQQLGSSAKNIQYF
TRBV7-9	-	TRBJ1-1	once	TGTGCCAGCAGCTTAGTAGCGGGCCCCGTTGAAGCTTTCTTT	CASSLVAGPVEAFF
TRBV11-2	TRBD2	TRBJ2-5	-	TGTGCCAGCAGCTTATTCTTAGCTAGCGGGCCCCCGGTGGTGCAAGAGACCCAGTACTTC	CASSLFLASGPPVVQETQYF
TRBV4-1	-	TRBJ1-2	-	TGCGCCAGCAGCCAAGATTCCGAAACGTACTATGGCTACACCTTC	CASSQDSETYYGYTF
TRBV12-3/TRBV12-4	-	TRBJ2-3	-	TGTGCCAGCAGCCTAGTGTTATCGGGGGGCATGCAGTATTTT	CASSLVLSGGMQYF
TRBV7-2	-	TRBJ2-5	many	TGTGCCAGCAGCCGGTTCAGGGGCGAGACCCAGTACTTC	CASSRFRGETQYF
TRBV29-1	TRBD2	TRBJ2-3	-	TGCAGCGTTGAAGATCAAGGGACTAGCGGGAGCACAGATACGCAGTATTTT	CSVEDQGTSGSTDTQYF
TRBV3-1	TRBD1	TRBJ2-7	-	TGTGCCAGCTCTCGACAGGGATGGGGCTACGAGCAGTACTTC	CASSRQGWGYEQYF
TRBV20-1	TRBD2	TRBJ2-7	few	TGCAGTGCCCATAGCGGGAGGGGAGACGAGCAGTACTTC	CSAHSGRGDEQYF
TRBV4-1	TRBD2	TRBJ2-3	few	TGCGCCAGCAGCTTAGGATCCCTAGCGGGAGGGCCCCTGGCGGATACGCAGTATTTT	CASSLGSLAGGPLADTQYF
TRBV5-1	TRBD2	TRBJ2-7	many	TGCGCCAGCAGCTTGCCGGGAGGACTAGCGGGAGGCGAGCAGTACTTC	CASSLPGGLAGGEQYF
TRBV20-1	TRBD2	TRBJ2-1	-	TGCAGTGCTATCACCGGGACTACCTCTACCTACAATGAGCAGTTCTTC	CSAITGTTSTYNEQFF
TRBV5-1	TRBD1	TRBJ2-5	-	TGCGCCAGCAGCATTCGACAGGGTTGGGAGCAGTACTTC	CASSIRQGWEQYF
TRBV28	-	TRBJ2-5	-	TGTGCCAGCAGTTTGGCGGAACAGGGGAGGGAGACCCAGTACTTC	CASSLAEQGRETQYF
TRBV5-6	-	TRBJ2-5	-	TGTGCCAGCAGCCGCGGGACTCGGGAGACCCAGTACTTC	CASSRGTRETQYF
TRBV6-2/TRBV6-3	-	TRBJ2-1	few	TGTGCCAGCAGCCAAGACAAACGATCGGCGGTTGAGCAGTTCTTC	CASSQDKRSAVEQFF
TRBV2	TRBD1	TRBJ1-5	-	TGTGCCAGCACGACAGGGAACAATCAGCCCCAGCATTTT	CASTTGNNQPQHF
TRBV20-1	-	TRBJ2-5	-	TGCAGTGCTAGAGCGGCGGGCCAAGAGACCCAGTACTTC	CSARAAGQETQYF
TRBV7-2	TRBD2	TRBJ2-3	-	TGTGCCAGCAGCTTATTGGCAATGTTTAGCGGGAGTACAGATACGCAGTATTTT	CASSLLAMFSGSTDTQYF
TRBV6-6	-	TRBJ1-5	-	TGTGCCAGCAGTGACGTAGGAGGCAATCAGCCCCAGCATTTT	CASSDVGGNQPQHF
TRBV9	-	TRBJ2-1	-	TGTGCCAGCAGCGTAGATGGAGGGACTTCCTACAATGAGCAGTTCTTC	CASSVDGGTSYNEQFF
TRBV28	-	TRBJ1-1	-	TGTGCAAGTGGGCAGAAGAACACTGAAGCTTTCTTT	CASGQKNTEAFF
TRBV10-3	-	TRBJ1-2	-	TGTGCCATCAGTGGGGACGGTTATTATGGCTACACCTTC	CAISGDGYYGYTF
TRBV7-2	-	TRBJ1-2	-	TGTGCCAGCAGCTTAGCCCGTGTCAGGGGTTTTGCGAATGGCTACACCTTC	CASSLARVRGFANGYTF
TRBV9	TRBD1	TRBJ2-3	few	TGTGCCAGCAGCGCTGGGACAGTTGCCTACACAGATACGCAGTATTTT	CASSAGTVAYTDTQYF
TRBV29-1	-	TRBJ2-5	few	TGCAGCGTTGAGGTGGGACTTAAAGAGACCCAGTACTTC	CSVEVGLKETQYF
TRBV12-5	TRBD1	TRBJ2-5	-	TGTGCTAGTGGCTCTGGGACAGTCAATCGGGAGACCCAGTACTTC	CASGSGTVNRETQYF
TRBV4-1	TRBD1	TRBJ2-6	few	TGCGCCAGCAGCCTGAATCCCGGGACAGGTTACTCTGGGGCCAACGTCCTGACTTTC	CASSLNPGTGYSGANVLTF
TRBV6-5	-	TRBJ1-2	-	TGTGCCAGCAGTTACTCGCTAGACTATGGCTACACCTTC	CASSYSLDYGYTF
TRBV13	-	TRBJ2-3	-	TGTGCCAGCAGCTTAGGCCTGGGCCGACAAAGAATGCAAGATACGCAGTATTTT	CASSLGLGRQRMQDTQYF
TRBV21-1	-	TRBJ2-7	-	TGTGCCAGCAGCAAAGTGGCAGGGGGCGGAACATACGAGCAGTACTTC	CASSKVAGGGTYEQYF
TRBV27	-	TRBJ2-1	few	TGTGCCAGCAGTTTAATGGGCGGGATCCCGTTCTTC	CASSLMGGIPFF
TRBV29-1	TRBD1	TRBJ1-1	-	TGCAGCGTGGACAGGGGGGTCACTGAAGCTTTCTTT	CSVDRGVTEAFF
TRBV6-6	-	TRBJ1-2	-	TGTGCCAGCAGGGGGAACAGGCAACTCTATGGCTACACCTTC	CASRGNRQLYGYTF
TRBV6-5	-	TRBJ1-2	-	TGTGCCAGCAGTTACTCTGAGTGGCTGAATGGCTACACCTTC	CASSYSEWLNGYTF
TRBV27	TRBD2	TRBJ2-1	-	TGTGCCAGCAGTTTAGACCTTAGCGGGGTGGCCATCCGGGGGCAGTTCTTC	CASSLDLSGVAIRGQFF
TRBV7-2	-	TRBJ2-5	few	TGTGCCAGCAGCACGCGGTCATCAGGGGAGCAGTACTTC	CASSTRSSGEQYF
TRBV6-2/TRBV6-3	-	TRBJ1-5	-	TGTGCCAGCAGCGCTAATCGGGTACAGCCCCAGCATTTT	CASSANRVQPQHF